This T cell receptor (beta chain) came from a study of beta chain features in type 1 diabetes (dated by TCRdb to 2017 to 2018). Regarding the study in general: No differences in mean age, gender distribution, total cell number or subset yield were found between patients and healthy donors. Regulatory and stem cell-like memory subsets were obtained from only 8 patients and roughly eight healthy donors, while naive and central memory subsets were obtained from all 30 or so donors. In the study, recently diagnosed type 1 diabetes patients and matched healthy donors were compared on the TCRB repertoires of their sorted circulating CD4+ T cell subsets. A total of some 100,000,000 sorted cells were examined across all samples, and a strong correlation was observed between cell number per subset and RNA yield. What the research found in general, with its limitations: Because the HLA sub-analyses included only small numbers of individuals, any influence of HLA type on TCRB rearrangement was left unresolved. PCR may preferentially amplify shorter templates, but because patient and control samples were amplified and corrected together, any resulting skew would affect both groups equally. Naive, central memory and regulatory TCRB repertoires appeared to be more alike among patients than among healthy donors. In all four CD4+ subsets, TCRB CDR3 length was moderately but significantly shorter in type 1 diabetes patients. Because cDNA was sequenced instead of genomic DNA, activated cells with high expression could be over-represented, although the groups did not differ in activation or CD3 levels. Patients with type 1 diabetes made fewer insertions and deleted more nucleotides at VDJ recombination sites, implying thymic rearrangement abnormalities.

The High Capacity cDNA Reverse Transcription Kit was used to reverse transcribe all of the isolated RNA, meaning that expressed TCRB transcripts were what got sequenced. Naive, central memory and regulatory T cell samples underwent deep immunoSEQ sequencing, averaging about 3.57 million total reads per sample. After sorted cells were lysed in RLT buffer, RNA was extracted with DNase-treated RNeasy Micro or Mini kits, with the choice depending on cell number. Each cell subset was processed separately to prevent cross-contamination, with patient and healthy donor samples processed together. The immunoSEQ multiplex PCR was used to amplify TCRB sequences from cDNA, yielding 87-bp fragments that span the CDR3 region. Amplicons were sequenced on the Illumina HiSeq platform. Regarding the original processing steps: Synthetic template baselines were used to correct PCR bias computationally, reads within Hamming distance 2 were collapsed together, and singletons that could not be merged were discarded. Reads were aligned against IMGT to assign V, D and J genes, CDR3 length and insertions or deletions at six rearrangement sites. Within each subset, clonotype counts were normalized to the number of sorted cells before true diversity and Gini coefficients were calculated with the tcR R package. Repertoire sharing was quantified using the overlap coefficient calculated on TCRB nucleotide sequences. The clones in this table, taken by TCRdb from immuneACCESS, are in-frame only. Not every clone is retained; where verified, under half of the shortfall comes from an unresolved V gene, and the cause of the rest is unknown. From that table come the V and J calls and clone size; the DNA was used to work out D and trimming. The sample table lists 300,000 to 350,000 clones, roughly 9% of them with a count of one. About 1% of the sample comes from the top ten.

A single peripheral blood draw of 90 to 150 mL on average was collected from each donor into heparinised tubes. A BD FACSAria II and a panel including CD45RO, CCR7, CD25, CD127, CD95 and CD27 were used to sort naive, central memory, regulatory and stem cell-like memory CD4+ T cells. All sorted populations exceeded 95% purity. PBMCs were isolated immediately by Lymphoprep density gradient centrifugation and stained directly without culture. To minimize batch effects, samples were stained and sorted in pairs, one healthy donor with one patient per experiment. V is cut by 0 bases and J by 8 bases, and the space between the germline ends is 8 bases. The CDR3, from cysteine to phenylalanine, totals 13 residues. The read is trimmed to its CDR3 DNA, 39 bases read in frame from base 1. CDR1 and CDR2 (MGHRA, YSYEKL) derive from the germline V gene. Points on this clone: Its antigen has not been determined. Base qualities are not at hand, and no much larger clone is one base apart.

This receptor chain uses TRBV4-1 and TRBJ1-5, with no reliable assignment of the D segment. The clonotype was recovered from a man younger than 45 with type 1 diabetes. The sample consisted of central memory CD4+ T cells from blood. The CDR3 is CASSQDQEEPQHF. The DNA sequence follows: TGCGCCAGCAGCCAAGATCAGGAGGAGCCCCAGCATTTT.